The 11 T cell receptor beta chains reported below all come from one sample, sequenced in a study of T cell responses to AZD1222 COVID-19 vaccine. The protocol was immunoSEQ multiplex PCR, while the TCRdb copy is restricted to in-frame clones and leaves out a portion. In the table there are about 67,000 clones, approximately 81% of which are singletons. The material was peripheral blood, obtained on day 0 of AZD1222 vaccination. These receptors were collected from an adult in good health.

Of note for this clone: The junction differs from germline at one of its ends, possibly a read error. The chain is built from TRBV28 and TRBJ1-2; the match to TRBD1 covers 7 bases. Germline CDR1 MDHEN, CDR2 SYDVKM. This CDR3 region has 14 residues. The CDR3 loop is CVSSFKRDSYGYTF. DNA of the CDR3: TGTGTCAGCAGTTTTAAACGGGACAGCTATGGCTACACCTTC.

The rearrangement uses TRBV5-1 and TRBJ1-4; D remains unclear. V was cut by 1 base and J by 2 bases, with 9 bases left in between. CDR1 and CDR2 from the germline V gene are SGHRS and YFSETQ. The CDR3 is made up of 15 amino acids. The CDR3 loop reads CASSLIGTTNEKLFF. CDR3 in DNA: TGCGCCAGCAGCTTGATCGGAACGACTAATGAAAAACTGTTTTTT.

The gene calls are TRBV18 and TRBJ2-1, with D possibly being TRBD1 or TRBD2 (5 bases each). The germline gives CDR1 KGHSH, CDR2 LQKENI. V lost 9 bases, J lost 5 bases, and 14 bases lay in between. The CDR3 contains 13 residues. The CDR3 DNA is TGTGCCAGTCGGGACCACATCGACAATGAGCAGTTCTTC. It encodes CASRDHIDNEQFF.

The chain recombines TRBV28 with TRBJ1-4, with TRBD1 identical over 10 bases. The CDR3 has 15 amino acids. Germline trimming cut 5 bases from V and 7 bases from J; bases unmatched to any gene: 7. CDR1 and CDR2 (germline): MDHEN, SYDVKM. The CDR3 bases are TGTGCCAGCAGTCGGGCCGGGACAGGGGCTGAAAAACTGTTTTTT. Residues: CASSRAGTGAEKLFF.

The V and J genes are TRBV19 and TRBJ2-1, with 10 nucleotides matching TRBD2. V was pared by 4 bases and J by 8 bases, with 8 bases of the junction left unmatched. The CDR3 is 15 residues long. Looked up from germline, CDR1 is LNHDA and CDR2 is SQIVND (reference sequence). The DNA of the CDR3 is TGTGCCAGTAGTAGAACTAGCGGGGTTGGTTATGAGCAGTTCTTC. It encodes CASSRTSGVGYEQFF.

This chain joins TRBV9 and TRBJ1-2; D remains unclear. With 3 bases removed from V and 0 bases from J, the gap between germline ends came to 9 bases. The CDR3 length is 14 residues. Germline CDR1 is SGDLS and CDR2 is YYNGEE. DNA for the CDR3: TGTGCCAGCAGCGCGGAACCCGCTAACTATGGCTACACCTTC. The encoded protein is CASSAEPANYGYTF.

CDR3: CASSSIIAGKNTDTQYF. The DNA of the CDR3 is TGTGCCAGCAGTTCCATAATAGCGGGAAAGAACACAGATACGCAGTATTTT. The chain links TRBV28 to TRBJ2-3, with TRBD2 matching over 8 bases. J gave up 2 bases and V 4 bases, and 11 bases lay outside the gene matches. Germline CDR1 MDHEN, CDR2 SYDVKM. The CDR3 runs 17 residues. Using reference TRBV28 and TRBJ2-3 for the parts outside the CDR3, the full variable domain is DVKVTQSSRYLVKRTGEKVFLECVQDMDHENMFWYRQDPGLGLRLIYFSYDVKMKEKGDIPEGYSVSREKKERFSLILESASTNQTSMYLCASSSIIAGKNTDTQYFGPGTRLTVL.

CDR3 sequence reads: CASSDLRQALLGNTIYF. The CDR3 coding sequence is TGTGCCAGCAGTGACTTAAGACAGGCCCTTCTAGGAAACACCATATATTTT. The rearrangement joins TRBV2 to TRBJ1-3; D is possibly TRBD1 (6 bases). The germline V gene encodes CDR1 SNHLY and CDR2 FYNNEI. The CDR3 totals 17 residues. Trimming cost V 3 bases and J 4 bases, with 19 bases left between them. Full variable domain (missing parts from reference TRBV2 and TRBJ1-3): EPEVTQTPSHQVTQMGQEVILRCVPISNHLYFYWYRQILGQKVEFLVSFYNNEISEKSEIFDDQFSVERPDGSNFTLKIRSTKLEDSAMYFCASSDLRQALLGNTIYFGEGSWLTVV.

The chain is built from TRBV5-1 and TRBJ1-1; D possibly corresponds to TRBD1 (6 bases). V shed 1 base and J shed 0 bases, with 13 bases lying between them. Per germline, CDR1 SGHRS and CDR2 YFSETQ. CDR3 size: 16 residues. DNA of the CDR3: TGCGCCAGCAGCTTGACCCACAGGGAGTTGAACACTGAAGCTTTCTTT. Translating gives CASSLTHRELNTEAFF.

The V gene is TRBV2, the J gene TRBJ2-4, with 13 bases that match TRBD2. Trimming at V came to 11 bases and at J to 0 bases, leaving 16 bases not matched to a gene. The germline gives CDR1 SNHLY, CDR2 FYNNEI. The CDR3 runs 19 residues. The CDR3 DNA reads as TGTGCCGGAAGCAGTGGGACTAGCGGGGAGTCTCTAGCCAAAAACATTCAGTACTTC. Its translation: CAGSSGTSGESLAKNIQYF.

V gene TRBV7-3 combines with J gene TRBJ2-2; the D is unclear. CDR3 length equals 14 residues. V was cut by 2 bases and J by 6 bases, with 10 bases left in between. The germline V gene has CDR1 SGHTA and CDR2 FQGTGA. Here the CDR3 DNA reads TGTGCCAGCAGCTTAGGTCAAAGGTCCGGGGAGCTGTTTTTT. Its translation is CASSLGQRSGELFF.